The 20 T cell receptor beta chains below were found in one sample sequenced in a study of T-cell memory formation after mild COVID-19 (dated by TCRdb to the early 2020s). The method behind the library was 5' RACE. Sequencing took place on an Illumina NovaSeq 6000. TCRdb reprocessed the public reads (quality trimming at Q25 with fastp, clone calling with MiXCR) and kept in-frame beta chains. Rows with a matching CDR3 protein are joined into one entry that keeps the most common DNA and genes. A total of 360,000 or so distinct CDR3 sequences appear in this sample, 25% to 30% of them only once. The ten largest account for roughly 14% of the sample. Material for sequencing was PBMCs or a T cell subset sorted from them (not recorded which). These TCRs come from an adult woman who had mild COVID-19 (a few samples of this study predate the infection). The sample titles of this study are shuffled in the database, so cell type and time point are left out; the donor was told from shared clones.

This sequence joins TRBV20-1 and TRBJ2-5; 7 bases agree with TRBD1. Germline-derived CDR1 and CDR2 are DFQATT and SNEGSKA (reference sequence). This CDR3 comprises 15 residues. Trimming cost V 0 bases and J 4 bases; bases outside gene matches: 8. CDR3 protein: CSARENRGIGETQYF. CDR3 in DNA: TGCAGTGCTAGAGAAAACAGGGGAATTGGAGAGACCCAGTACTTC.

CDR3 sequence (DNA): TGTGCCACCAGTGTCGGCGGGACAGAATCAGAGACCCAGTACTTC. The encoded protein is CATSVGGTESETQYF. The chain carries TRBV24-1 and TRBJ2-5; D may be TRBD1 (7 bases). The CDR3 loop spans 15 amino acids. Germline CDR1 and CDR2: KGHDR and SFDVKD. The germline V and J ends were trimmed by 5 bases and 4 bases, with 16 bases remaining between them.

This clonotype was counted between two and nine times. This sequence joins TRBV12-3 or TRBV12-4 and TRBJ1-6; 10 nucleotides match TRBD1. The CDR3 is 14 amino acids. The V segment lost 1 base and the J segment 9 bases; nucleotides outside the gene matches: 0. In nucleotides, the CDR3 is TGTGCCAGCAGTTTAGGGGACAGGGGTTCACCCCTCCACTTT. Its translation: CASSLGDRGSPLHF.

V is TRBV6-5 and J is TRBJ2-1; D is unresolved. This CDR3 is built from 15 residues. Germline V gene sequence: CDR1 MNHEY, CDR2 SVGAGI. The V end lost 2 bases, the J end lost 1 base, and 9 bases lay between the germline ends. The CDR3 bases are TGTGCCAGCAGTTACGCCGTTCGGTCCTACAATGAGCAGTTCTTC. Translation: CASSYAVRSYNEQFF.

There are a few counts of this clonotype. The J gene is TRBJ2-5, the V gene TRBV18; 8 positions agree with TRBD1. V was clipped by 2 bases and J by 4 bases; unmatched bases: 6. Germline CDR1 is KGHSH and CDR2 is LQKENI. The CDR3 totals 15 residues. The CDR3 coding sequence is TGTGCCAGCTCACCAACCCTAGACAGGGGAGAGACCCAGTACTTC. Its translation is CASSPTLDRGETQYF.

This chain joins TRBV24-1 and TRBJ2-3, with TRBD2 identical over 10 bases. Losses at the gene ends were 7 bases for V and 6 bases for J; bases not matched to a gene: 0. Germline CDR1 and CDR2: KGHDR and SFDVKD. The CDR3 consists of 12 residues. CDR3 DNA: TGTGCCACCAGGGGACTAGCGGATACGCAGTATTTT. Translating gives CATRGLADTQYF.

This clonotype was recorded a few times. The CDR3 DNA sequence: TGTGCCAGCAGGCGGACACAGGGGCTGAATTCCTACGAGCAGTACTTC. This sequence encodes CASRRTQGLNSYEQYF. V gene TRBV12-3 or TRBV12-4 combines with J gene TRBJ2-7; 7 bases align to TRBD1. The CDR3 is made up of 16 amino acids. V shed 6 bases and J 1 base; nucleotides not matched to a gene: 12.

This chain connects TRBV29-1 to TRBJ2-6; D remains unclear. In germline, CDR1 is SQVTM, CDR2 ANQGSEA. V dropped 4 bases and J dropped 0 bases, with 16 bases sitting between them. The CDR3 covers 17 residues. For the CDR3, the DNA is TGCAGCGTTGGGCAGATACCCAAGAGCTCTGGGGCCAACGTCCTGACTTTC. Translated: CSVGQIPKSSGANVLTF.

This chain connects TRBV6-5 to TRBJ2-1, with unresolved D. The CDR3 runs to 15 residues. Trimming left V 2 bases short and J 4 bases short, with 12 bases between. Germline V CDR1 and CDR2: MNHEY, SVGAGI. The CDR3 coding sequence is TGTGCCAGCAGTTACAGTCTGACCATTTACAATGAGCAGTTCTTC. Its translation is CASSYSLTIYNEQFF.

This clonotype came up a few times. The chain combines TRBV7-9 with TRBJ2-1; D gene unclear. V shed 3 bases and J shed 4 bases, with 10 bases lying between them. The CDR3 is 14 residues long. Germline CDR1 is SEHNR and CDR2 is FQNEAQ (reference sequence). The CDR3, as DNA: TGTGCCAGCAGCTTGGGCCTCGAATACAATGAGCAGTTCTTC. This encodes CASSLGLEYNEQFF.

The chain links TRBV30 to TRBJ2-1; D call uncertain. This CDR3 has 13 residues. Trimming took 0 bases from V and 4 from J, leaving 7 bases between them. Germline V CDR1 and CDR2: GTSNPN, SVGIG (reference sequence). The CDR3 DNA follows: TGTGCCTGGAGTGTGCTCGGGTACAATGAGCAGTTCTTC. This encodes CAWSVLGYNEQFF.

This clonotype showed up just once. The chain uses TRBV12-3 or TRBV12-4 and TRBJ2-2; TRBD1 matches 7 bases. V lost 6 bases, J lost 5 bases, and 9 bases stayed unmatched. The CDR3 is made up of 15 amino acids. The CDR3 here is CASRETGRETGELFF. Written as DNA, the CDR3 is TGTGCCAGCAGGGAGACAGGGAGAGAGACCGGGGAGCTGTTTTTT.

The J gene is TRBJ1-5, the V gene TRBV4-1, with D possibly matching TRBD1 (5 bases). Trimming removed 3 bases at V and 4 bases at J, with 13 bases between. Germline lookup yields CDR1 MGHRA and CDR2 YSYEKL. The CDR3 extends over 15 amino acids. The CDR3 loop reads CASSHAGTLNQPQHF. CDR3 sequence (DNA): TGCGCCAGCAGCCATGCCGGGACCCTGAATCAGCCCCAGCATTTT.

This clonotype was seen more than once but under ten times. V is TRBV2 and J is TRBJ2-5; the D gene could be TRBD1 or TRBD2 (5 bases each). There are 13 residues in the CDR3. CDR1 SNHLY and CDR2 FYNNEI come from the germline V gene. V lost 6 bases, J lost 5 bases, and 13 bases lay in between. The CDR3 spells CASRAGASETQYF. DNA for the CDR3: TGTGCCAGCAGAGCCGGGGCCTCGGAGACCCAGTACTTC.

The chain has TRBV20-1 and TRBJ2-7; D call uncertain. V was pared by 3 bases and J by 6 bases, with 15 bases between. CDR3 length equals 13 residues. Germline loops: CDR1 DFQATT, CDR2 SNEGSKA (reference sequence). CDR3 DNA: TGCAGTGCTAGTCAAGGAAGTGAAAGCGAGCAGTACTTC. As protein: CSASQGSESEQYF.

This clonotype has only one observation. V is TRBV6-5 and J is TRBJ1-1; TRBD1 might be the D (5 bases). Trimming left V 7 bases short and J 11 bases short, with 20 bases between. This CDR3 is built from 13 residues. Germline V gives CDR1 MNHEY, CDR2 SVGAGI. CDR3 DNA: TGTGCCAGCACTACGGGACCCCCCGGGCGGGCTTTCTTT. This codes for CASTTGPPGRAFF.

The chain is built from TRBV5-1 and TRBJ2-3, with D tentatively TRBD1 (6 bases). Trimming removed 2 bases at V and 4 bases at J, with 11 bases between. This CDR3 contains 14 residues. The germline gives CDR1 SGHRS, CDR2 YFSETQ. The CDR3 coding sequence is TGCGCCAGCAGCTTAAATCAGGGGTCAGATACGCAGTATTTT. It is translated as CASSLNQGSDTQYF. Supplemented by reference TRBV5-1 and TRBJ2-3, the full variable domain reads KAGVTQTPRYLIKTRGQQVTLSCSPISGHRSVSWYQQTPGQGLQFLFEYFSETQRNKGNFPGRFSGRQFSNSRSEMNVSTLELGDSALYLCASSLNQGSDTQYFGPGTRLTVL.

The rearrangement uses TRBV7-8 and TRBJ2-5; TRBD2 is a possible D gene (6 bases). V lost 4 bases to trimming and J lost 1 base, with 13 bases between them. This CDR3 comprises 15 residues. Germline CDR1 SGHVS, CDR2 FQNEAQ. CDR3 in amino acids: CASSSKRRVQETQYF. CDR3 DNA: TGTGCCAGCAGCTCTAAACGGAGGGTCCAAGAGACCCAGTACTTC.

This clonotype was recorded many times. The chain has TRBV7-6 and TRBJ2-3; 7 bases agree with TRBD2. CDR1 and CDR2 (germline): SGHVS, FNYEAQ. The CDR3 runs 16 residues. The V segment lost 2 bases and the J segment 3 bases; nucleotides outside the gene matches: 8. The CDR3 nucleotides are TGTGCCAGCAGCTTAAGGGGCGCGGGGGTGACAGATACGCAGTATTTT. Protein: CASSLRGAGVTDTQYF.

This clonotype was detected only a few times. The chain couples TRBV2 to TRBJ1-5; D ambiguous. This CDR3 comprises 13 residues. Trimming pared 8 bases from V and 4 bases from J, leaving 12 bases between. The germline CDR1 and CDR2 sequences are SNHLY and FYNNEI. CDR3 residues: CASRGQPNQPQHF. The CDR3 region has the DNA TGTGCCAGCCGTGGGCAGCCAAATCAGCCCCAGCATTTT.